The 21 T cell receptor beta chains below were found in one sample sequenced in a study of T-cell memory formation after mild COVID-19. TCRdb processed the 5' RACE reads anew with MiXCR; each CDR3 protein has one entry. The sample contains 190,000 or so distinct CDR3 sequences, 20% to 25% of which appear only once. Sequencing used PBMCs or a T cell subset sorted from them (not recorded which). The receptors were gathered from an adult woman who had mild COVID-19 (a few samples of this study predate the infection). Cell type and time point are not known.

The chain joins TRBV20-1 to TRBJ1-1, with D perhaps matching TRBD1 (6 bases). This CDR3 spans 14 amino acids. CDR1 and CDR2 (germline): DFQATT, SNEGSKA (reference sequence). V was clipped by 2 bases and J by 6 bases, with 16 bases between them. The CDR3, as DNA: TGCAGTGCTAGACCGGTCGGAGGGGGACCTGAAGCTTTCTTT. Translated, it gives CSARPVGGGPEAFF.

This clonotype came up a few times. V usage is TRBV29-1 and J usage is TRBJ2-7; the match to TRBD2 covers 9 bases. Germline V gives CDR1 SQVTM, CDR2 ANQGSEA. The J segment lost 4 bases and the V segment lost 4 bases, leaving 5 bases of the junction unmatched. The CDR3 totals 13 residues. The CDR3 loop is CSVVSSGVYEQYF. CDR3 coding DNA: TGCAGCGTTGTGTCTAGCGGGGTATACGAGCAGTACTTC.

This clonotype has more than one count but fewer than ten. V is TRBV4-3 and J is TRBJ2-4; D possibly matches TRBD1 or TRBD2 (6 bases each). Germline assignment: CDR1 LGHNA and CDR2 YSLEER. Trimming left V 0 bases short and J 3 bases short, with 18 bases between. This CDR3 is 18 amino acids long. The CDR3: CASSQDVGPEGGKNIQYF. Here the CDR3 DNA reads TGCGCCAGCAGCCAAGATGTCGGGCCGGAGGGGGGCAAAAACATTCAGTACTTC.

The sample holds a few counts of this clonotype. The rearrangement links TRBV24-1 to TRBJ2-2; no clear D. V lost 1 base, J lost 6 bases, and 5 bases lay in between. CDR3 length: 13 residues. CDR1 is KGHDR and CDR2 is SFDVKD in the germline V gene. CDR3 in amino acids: CATSDLFAGELFF. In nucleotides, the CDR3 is TGTGCCACCAGTGATTTATTCGCCGGGGAGCTGTTTTTT.

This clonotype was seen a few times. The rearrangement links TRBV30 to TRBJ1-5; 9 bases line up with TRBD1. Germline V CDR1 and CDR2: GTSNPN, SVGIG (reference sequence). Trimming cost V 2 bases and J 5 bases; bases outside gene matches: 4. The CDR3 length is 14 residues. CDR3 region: CAWSRGQGYQPQHF. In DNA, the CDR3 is TGTGCCTGGAGTAGGGGACAGGGATATCAGCCCCAGCATTTT.

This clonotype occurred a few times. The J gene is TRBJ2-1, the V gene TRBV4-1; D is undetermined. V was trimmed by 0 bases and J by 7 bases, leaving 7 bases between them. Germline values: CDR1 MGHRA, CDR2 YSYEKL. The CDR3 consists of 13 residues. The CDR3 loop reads CASSQEGRNEQFF. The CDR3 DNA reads TGCGCCAGCAGCCAAGAAGGGCGGAATGAGCAGTTCTTC.

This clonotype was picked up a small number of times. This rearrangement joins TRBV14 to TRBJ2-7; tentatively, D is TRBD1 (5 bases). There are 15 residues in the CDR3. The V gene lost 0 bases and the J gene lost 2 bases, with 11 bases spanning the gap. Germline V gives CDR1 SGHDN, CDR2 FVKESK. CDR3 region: CASSQDKGVTYEQYF. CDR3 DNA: TGTGCCAGCAGCCAAGATAAAGGGGTAACCTACGAGCAGTACTTC. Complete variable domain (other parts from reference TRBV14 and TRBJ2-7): EAGVTQFPSHSVIEKGQTVTLRCDPISGHDNLYWYRRVMGKEIKFLLHFVKESKQDESGMPNNRFLAERTGGTYSTLKVQPAELEDSGVYFCASSQDKGVTYEQYFGPGTRLTVT.

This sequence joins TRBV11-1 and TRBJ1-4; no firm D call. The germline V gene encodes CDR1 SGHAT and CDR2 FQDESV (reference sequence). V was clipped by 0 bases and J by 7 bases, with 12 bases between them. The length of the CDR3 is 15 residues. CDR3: CASSLALWTCEKLFF. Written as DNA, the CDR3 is TGTGCCAGCAGCTTAGCGCTGTGGACCTGTGAAAAACTGTTTTTT.

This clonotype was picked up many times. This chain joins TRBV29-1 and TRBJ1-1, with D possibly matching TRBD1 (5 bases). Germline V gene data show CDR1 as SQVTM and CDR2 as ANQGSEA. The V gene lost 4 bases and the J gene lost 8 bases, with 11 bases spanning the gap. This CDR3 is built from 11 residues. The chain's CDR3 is CSVVWGIEAFF. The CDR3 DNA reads TGCAGCGTTGTTTGGGGGATCGAAGCTTTCTTT.

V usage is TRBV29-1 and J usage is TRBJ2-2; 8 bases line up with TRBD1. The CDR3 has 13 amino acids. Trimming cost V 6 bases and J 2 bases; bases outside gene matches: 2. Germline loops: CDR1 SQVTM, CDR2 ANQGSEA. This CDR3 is CSVGTGNTGELFF. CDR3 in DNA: TGCAGCGTGGGGACAGGAAACACCGGGGAGCTGTTTTTT.

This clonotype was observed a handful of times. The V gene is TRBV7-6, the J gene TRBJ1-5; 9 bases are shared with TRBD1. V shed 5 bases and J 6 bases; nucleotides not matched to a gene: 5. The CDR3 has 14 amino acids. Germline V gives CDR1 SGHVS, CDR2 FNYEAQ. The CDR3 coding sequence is TGTGCCAGCAGCCAGAGACAGGGGGTTCAGCCCCAGCATTTT. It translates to CASSQRQGVQPQHF.

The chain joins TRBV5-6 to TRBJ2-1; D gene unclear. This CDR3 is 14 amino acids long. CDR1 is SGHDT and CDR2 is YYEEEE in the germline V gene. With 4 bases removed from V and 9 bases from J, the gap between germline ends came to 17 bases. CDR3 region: CASSPARRLPEQFF. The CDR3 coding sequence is TGTGCCAGCAGCCCGGCGAGGCGCCTACCTGAGCAGTTCTTC. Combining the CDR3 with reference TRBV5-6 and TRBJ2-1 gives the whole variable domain DAGVTQSPTHLIKTRGQQVTLRCSPKSGHDTVSWYQQALGQGPQFIFQYYEEEERQRGNFPDRFSGHQFPNYSSELNVNALLLGDSALYLCASSPARRLPEQFFGPGTRLTVL.

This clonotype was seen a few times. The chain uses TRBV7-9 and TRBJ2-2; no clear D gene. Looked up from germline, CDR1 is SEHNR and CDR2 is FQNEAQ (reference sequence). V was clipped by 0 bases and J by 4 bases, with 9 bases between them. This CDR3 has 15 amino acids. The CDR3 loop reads CASSLAELLTGELFF. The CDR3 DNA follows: TGTGCCAGCAGCTTAGCTGAACTTCTCACCGGGGAGCTGTTTTTT.

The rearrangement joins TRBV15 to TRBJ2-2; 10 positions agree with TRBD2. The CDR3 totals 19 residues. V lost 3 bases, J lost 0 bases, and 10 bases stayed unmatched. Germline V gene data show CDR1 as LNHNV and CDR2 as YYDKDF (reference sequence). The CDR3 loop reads CATSSYWERGGANTGELFF. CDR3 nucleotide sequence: TGTGCCACCAGCAGTTATTGGGAGCGGGGGGGAGCGAACACCGGGGAGCTGTTTTTT.

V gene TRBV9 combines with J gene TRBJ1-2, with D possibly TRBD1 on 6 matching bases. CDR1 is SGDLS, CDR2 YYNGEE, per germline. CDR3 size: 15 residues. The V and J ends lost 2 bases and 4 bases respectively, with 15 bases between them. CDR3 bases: TGTGCCAGCAGCGTGGACGACAGGACGTCCTATGGCTACACCTTC. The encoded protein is CASSVDDRTSYGYTF.

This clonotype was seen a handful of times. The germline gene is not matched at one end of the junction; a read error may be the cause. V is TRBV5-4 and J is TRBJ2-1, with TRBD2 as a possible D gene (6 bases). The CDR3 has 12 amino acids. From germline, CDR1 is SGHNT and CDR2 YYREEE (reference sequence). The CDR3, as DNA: TGTGCCAGCAGCCCAGGAGGGGACTCCTTGATCTTC. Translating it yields CASSPGGDSLIF.

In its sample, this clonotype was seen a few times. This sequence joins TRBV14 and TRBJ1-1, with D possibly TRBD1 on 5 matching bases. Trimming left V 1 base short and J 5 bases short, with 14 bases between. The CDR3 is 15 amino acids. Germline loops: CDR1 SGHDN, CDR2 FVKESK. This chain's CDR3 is CASSQVSGRGTEAFF. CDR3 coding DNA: TGTGCCAGCAGCCAAGTATCTGGACGGGGGACTGAAGCTTTCTTT.

For the CDR3, the DNA is TGTGCCAGCAGCTTAGAAAACAGGGGAGCTAACTATGGCTACACCTTC. Translation gives CASSLENRGANYGYTF. The V and J genes are TRBV7-9 and TRBJ1-2, with 7 nucleotides matching TRBD1. There are 16 residues in the CDR3. J gave up 0 bases and V 1 base, and 5 bases lay outside the gene matches. Germline CDR1 reads SEHNR; CDR2 reads FQNEAQ (reference sequence).

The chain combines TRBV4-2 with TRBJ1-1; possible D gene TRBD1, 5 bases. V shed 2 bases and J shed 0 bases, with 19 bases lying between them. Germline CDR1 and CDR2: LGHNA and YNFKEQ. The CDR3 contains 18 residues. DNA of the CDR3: TGTGCCAGCAGCCAATACCTCATCGGGCGACAGTTGAACACTGAAGCTTTCTTT. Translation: CASSQYLIGRQLNTEAFF.

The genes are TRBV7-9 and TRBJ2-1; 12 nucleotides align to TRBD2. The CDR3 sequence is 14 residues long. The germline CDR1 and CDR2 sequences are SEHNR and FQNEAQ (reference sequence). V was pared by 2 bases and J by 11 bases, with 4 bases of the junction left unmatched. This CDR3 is CASSLLAGGTKQFF. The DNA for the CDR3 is TGTGCCAGCAGCTTACTAGCGGGAGGGACGAAGCAGTTCTTC.

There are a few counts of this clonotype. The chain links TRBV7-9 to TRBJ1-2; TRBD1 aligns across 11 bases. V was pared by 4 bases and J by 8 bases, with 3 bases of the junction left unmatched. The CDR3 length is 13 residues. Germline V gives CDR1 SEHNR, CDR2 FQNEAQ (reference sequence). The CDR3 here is CASSSDRGQGYTF. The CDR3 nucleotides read TGTGCCAGCAGCTCGGACAGGGGGCAAGGCTACACCTTC.